The TCR beta chain described here comes from a study of vaccination effects on CD4 cells after COVID-19. Whole-study context: Each person got two doses of an mRNA SARS-CoV-2 vaccine, BNT162b2 or mRNA-1273.

Looked up from germline, CDR1 is SGHAT and CDR2 is FQNNGV. The CDR3 extends over 17 amino acids. V trimming: 5 bases; J trimming: 5 bases; junction bases outside the gene matches: 9. Details on this clone: Its target is unknown.

With the ViraFEST assay, the study expanded antigen-specific CD4+ T cells using viral peptide pools, then sequenced them. Scientists isolated CD4+ T cells after a roughly ten-day culture period ended. Vaccine recipients, nucleocapsid antibody negative, had no prior SARS-CoV-2 infection. They grew 2 million to 2.5 million PBMC in each well, adding 10 IU/ml IL-2 and about 9.5 ug/ml peptides. IL-2 medium was substituted for half the medium on days 3 and 7. Using immunoSEQ multiplex PCR, the repertoire was profiled, and TCRdb retains in-frame clones only, with some absent. The repertoire consists of 30,000 to 40,000 clones, with more than 60% occurring once and the leading ten covering around 21%. General study points: Late post-vaccination samples showed marked contraction of infection- and vaccine-induced clones.

The specimen was CD4+ T cells from PBMCs cultured with SARS-CoV-2 spike peptides, collected before COVID-19 vaccination. This TCR was recovered from a human donor who received a COVID-19 vaccine. The genes are TRBV11-2 and TRBJ2-2; 12 bases map to TRBD2. The CDR3 DNA reads TGTGCCAGCAGCCCTCTAGCGGGGGGGCCTAGGACCGGGGAGCTGTTTTTT. As protein: CASSPLAGGPRTGELFF.